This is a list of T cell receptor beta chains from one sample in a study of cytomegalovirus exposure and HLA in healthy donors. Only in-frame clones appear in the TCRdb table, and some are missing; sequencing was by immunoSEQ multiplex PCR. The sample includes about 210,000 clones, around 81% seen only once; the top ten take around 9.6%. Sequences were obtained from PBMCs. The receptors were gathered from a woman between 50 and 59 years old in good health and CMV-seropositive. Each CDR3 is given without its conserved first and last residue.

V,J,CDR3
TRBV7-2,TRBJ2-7,ASSLFYAQEQY
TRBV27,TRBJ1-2,ASSLGGAGGYT
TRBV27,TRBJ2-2,ASRAEKAGTGWTGELF
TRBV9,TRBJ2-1,ASSAPGGDNEQF
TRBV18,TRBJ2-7,ASSPGSRSYEQY
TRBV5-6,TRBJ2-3,ASSSFGAAGGPDTQY
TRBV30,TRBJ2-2,AWRVPGGDTGELF
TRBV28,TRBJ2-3,ASSSPDRVDTQY
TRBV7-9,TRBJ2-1,SSSRSGDEQF
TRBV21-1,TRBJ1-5,ASSKGGRYNQPQH